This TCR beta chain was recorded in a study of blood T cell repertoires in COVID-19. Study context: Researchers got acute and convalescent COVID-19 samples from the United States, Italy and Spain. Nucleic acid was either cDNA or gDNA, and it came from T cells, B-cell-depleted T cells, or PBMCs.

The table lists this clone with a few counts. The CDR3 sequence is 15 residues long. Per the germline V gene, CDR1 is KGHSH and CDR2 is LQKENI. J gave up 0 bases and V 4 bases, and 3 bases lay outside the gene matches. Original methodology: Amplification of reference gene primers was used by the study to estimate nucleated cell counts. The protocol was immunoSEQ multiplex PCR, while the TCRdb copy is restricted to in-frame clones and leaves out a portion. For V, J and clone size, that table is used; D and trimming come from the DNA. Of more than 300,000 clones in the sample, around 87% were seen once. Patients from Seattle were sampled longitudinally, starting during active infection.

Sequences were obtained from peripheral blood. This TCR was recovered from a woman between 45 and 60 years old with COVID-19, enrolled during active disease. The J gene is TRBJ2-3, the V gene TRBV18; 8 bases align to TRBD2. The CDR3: CASSLSSGSTDTQYF. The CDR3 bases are TGTGCCAGCTCACTTTCTAGCGGGAGCACAGATACGCAGTATTTT.